The rows below give T cell receptor beta chains drawn from one sample of a study of blood T cells in healthy people across ages. TCRdb itself ran the 5' RACE reads through MiXCR, one entry per CDR3 protein. Of 600,000 to 800,000 distinct CDR3 sequences listed, approximately 52% are singletons. The material sequenced was blood. These receptors were taken from an elderly woman in good health. Each CDR3 is given with its conserved first and last residue. Each record gives: clone size, D gene, J gene, V gene, CDR3 protein, CDR3 DNA. The D gene is left open where the match is weak. The size entry is marked missing in some rows and otherwise reads once, few, many or a size class.

>.|TRBD1|TRBJ1-2|TRBV3-1
CASSPHPVTGADGYTF
TGTGCCAGCAGTCCTCATCCCGTCACAGGGGCGGATGGCTACACCTTC
>.|TRBD1|TRBJ2-5|TRBV24-1
CATSETPGTGETQYF
TGTGCCACCAGTGAGACGCCCGGGACAGGGGAGACCCAGTACTTC
>few|.|TRBJ2-1|TRBV4-1
CASSHDLDGSSYNEQFF
TGCGCCAGCAGCCACGATTTGGACGGGAGCTCCTACAATGAGCAGTTCTTC
>many|.|TRBJ2-7|TRBV6-6
CASTPVSGSYEQYF
TGTGCCAGCACCCCTGTGTCGGGCTCCTACGAGCAGTACTTC
>.|TRBD1|TRBJ1-5|TRBV2
CASRRTGPNQPQHF
TGTGCCAGCAGACGGACAGGGCCCAATCAGCCCCAGCATTTT
>.|.|TRBJ2-4|TRBV29-1
CSVRGATGLSFDIQYF
TGCAGCGTTCGTGGGGCTACGGGACTTTCATTCGACATTCAGTACTTC
>.|.|TRBJ2-6|TRBV9
CASSAILGRSSGANVLTF
TGTGCCAGCAGCGCCATCTTGGGACGGAGCTCTGGGGCCAACGTCCTGACTTTC
>many|.|TRBJ2-7|TRBV7-9
CASSLSLAGSYNEQYF
TGTGCCAGCAGCTTGTCCCTCGCGGGGTCCTACAATGAGCAGTACTTC
>many|.|TRBJ2-1|TRBV9
CASSVRADSYNEQFF
TGTGCCAGCAGCGTACGAGCGGACTCCTACAATGAGCAGTTCTTC
>many|.|TRBJ2-1|TRBV3-1
CASSQAGTNEQFF
TGTGCCAGCAGCCAAGCTGGGACCAATGAGCAGTTCTTC
>few|TRBD2|TRBJ2-1|TRBV2
CASSVSGGTMGEQFF
TGTGCCAGCAGTGTTAGCGGGGGGACCATGGGTGAGCAGTTCTTC
>.|.|TRBJ2-5|TRBV27
CASALNTGKETQYF
TGTGCCAGCGCTCTTAATACAGGGAAAGAGACCCAGTACTTC
>.|TRBD1|TRBJ2-3|TRBV28
CASRMGTGPTDTQYF
TGTGCCAGCCGCATGGGGACAGGACCCACAGATACGCAGTATTTT
>.|TRBD1|TRBJ2-7|TRBV6-5
CASTPTGPYEQYF
TGTGCCAGCACCCCGACAGGGCCCTACGAGCAGTACTTC
>many|.|TRBJ2-3|TRBV6-5
CASTRGDTQYF
TGTGCCAGCACTCGGGGGGATACGCAGTATTTT
>.|TRBD2|TRBJ2-5|TRBV20-1
CSATTGSGEETQYF
TGCAGCGCTACGACTGGGAGCGGGGAGGAGACCCAGTACTTC
>.|.|TRBJ1-1|TRBV5-1
CASSLTPQGSEPFF
TGCGCCAGCAGCTTGACTCCACAGGGCTCGGAACCTTTCTTT
>.|.|TRBJ2-1|TRBV7-2
CASRLGTYNEQFF
TGTGCCAGCAGACTCGGGACCTACAATGAGCAGTTCTTC
>once|TRBD2|TRBJ2-7|TRBV6-2/TRBV6-3
CASRGQGLAGANEQYF
TGTGCCAGCAGAGGACAGGGTCTAGCGGGAGCGAACGAGCAGTACTTC
>many|.|TRBJ1-1|TRBV7-9
CASSLSPSTEAFF
TGTGCCAGCAGCTTATCGCCGTCCACTGAAGCTTTCTTT